These 32 T cell receptor beta chains originate from one sample sequenced in a study of T cell responses to AZD1222 COVID-19 vaccine. Sequenced by immunoSEQ multiplex PCR; TCRdb stores in-frame clones only, minus some. The table has 150,000 to 200,000 clones, roughly 90% seen once. The sample was peripheral blood, taken 28 days after the second AZD1222 dose. Receptor source: an adult who received the AZD1222 COVID-19 vaccine.

This clone was recorded only once. V and J are TRBV27 and TRBJ2-2; possibly TRBD2 for D (5 bases). V was clipped by 3 bases and J by 7 bases, with 9 bases between them. This CDR3 spans 13 amino acids. Germline CDR1 and CDR2: MNHEY and SMNVEV (reference sequence). The CDR3 loop reads CASSFREVGELFF. CDR3 DNA sequence: TGTGCCAGCAGTTTTCGGGAAGTCGGGGAGCTGTTTTTT.

The chain is built from TRBV9 and TRBJ1-1, with D possibly matching TRBD1 (5 bases). Germline V lookup: CDR1 SGDLS, CDR2 YYNGEE. The CDR3 is 14 residues long. V shed 3 bases and J shed 6 bases, with 15 bases lying between them. CDR3: CASSETAKTPEAFF. CDR3 in DNA: TGTGCCAGCAGCGAGACAGCCAAGACCCCTGAAGCTTTCTTT.

The chain recombines TRBV9 with TRBJ1-4; tentative D call: TRBD1 (6 bases). The CDR3 is made up of 16 amino acids. In germline, CDR1 is SGDLS, CDR2 YYNGEE. Trimming pared 0 bases from V and 1 base from J, leaving 10 bases between. CDR3 bases: TGTGCCAGCAGCGTAGCAGGGGCTCAAACTAATGAAAAACTGTTTTTT. It specifies CASSVAGAQTNEKLFF.

This clone was recorded only once. J is TRBJ1-5 and V is TRBV19; 8 bases map to TRBD1. Germline V lookup: CDR1 LNHDA, CDR2 SQIVND (reference sequence). With 4 bases clipped from V and 5 bases from J, the junction kept 7 bases outside the gene matches. This CDR3 has 15 amino acids. CDR3 nucleotides: TGTGCCAGTAGTAGTGGACAGGGTAGGGATCAGCCCCAGCATTTT. It codes for CASSSGQGRDQPQHF.

The V gene is TRBV5-1, the J gene TRBJ2-2; D is unclear. V lost 4 bases, J lost 4 bases, and 11 bases lay in between. This CDR3 is built from 14 residues. Germline V gene sequence: CDR1 SGHRS, CDR2 YFSETQ. This CDR3 is CASSVQALTGELFF. CDR3 nucleotides: TGCGCCAGCAGCGTCCAGGCCCTCACCGGGGAGCTGTTTTTT. The complete variable domain, with remaining parts taken from reference TRBV5-1 and TRBJ2-2, reads KAGVTQTPRYLIKTRGQQVTLSCSPISGHRSVSWYQQTPGQGLQFLFEYFSETQRNKGNFPGRFSGRQFSNSRSEMNVSTLELGDSALYLCASSVQALTGELFFGEGSRLTVL.

The chain has TRBV15 and TRBJ1-2; 8 bases are a match to TRBD1. J lost 2 bases, V lost 0 bases, and 8 bases had no gene match. Germline assignment: CDR1 LNHNV and CDR2 YYDKDF (reference sequence). CDR3 length: 17 residues. This chain's CDR3 is CATSRDSSWTGNYGYTF. In nucleotides, the CDR3 is TGTGCCACCAGCAGAGATTCCTCCTGGACAGGGAACTATGGCTACACCTTC.

The rearrangement joins TRBV18 to TRBJ2-7; maybe TRBD1 (6 bases). Germline values: CDR1 KGHSH, CDR2 LQKENI. This CDR3 contains 15 residues. V gave up 5 bases and J gave up 3 bases, with 17 bases separating them. The CDR3 sequence is CASSAYRDTFYEQYF. The CDR3 region has the DNA TGTGCCAGCTCAGCGTACCGGGACACATTCTACGAGCAGTACTTC.

The sample holds one count of this clone. The rearrangement joins TRBV4-3 to TRBJ1-1, with D perhaps TRBD1 (5 bases). The CDR3 covers 15 residues. Trimming took off 3 bases at V and 4 bases at J, with 15 bases between the two ends. Germline lookup yields CDR1 LGHNA and CDR2 YSLEER. The DNA of the CDR3 is TGCGCCAGCAGCCAGGGACCCGGTAGTGGCACTGAAGCTTTCTTT. It codes for CASSQGPGSGTEAFF.

This sequence joins TRBV5-4 and TRBJ2-3; 13 bases agree with TRBD2. The CDR3 loop spans 18 amino acids. CDR1 SGHNT and CDR2 YYREEE come from the germline V gene (reference sequence). Unmatched junction bases numbered 8, after V lost 4 bases and J lost 0 bases. The CDR3 loop is CASSPAGTSGASTDTQYF. As DNA, the CDR3 is TGTGCCAGCAGCCCCGCCGGGACTAGCGGGGCTAGCACAGATACGCAGTATTTT. Full variable domain (remainder filled in from reference TRBV5-4 and TRBJ2-3): ETGVTQSPTHLIKTRGQQVTLRCSSQSGHNTVSWYQQALGQGPQFIFQYYREEENGRGNFPPRFSGLQFPNYSSELNVNALELDDSALYLCASSPAGTSGASTDTQYFGPGTRLTVL.

This chain uses TRBV5-1 with TRBJ1-1; D call uncertain. Germline CDR1 and CDR2: SGHRS and YFSETQ. V lost 1 base, J lost 1 base, and 8 bases lay in between. The CDR3 is made up of 14 amino acids. The CDR3 here is CASSLSSANTEAFF. The CDR3, as DNA: TGCGCCAGCAGCTTGTCCTCGGCGAACACTGAAGCTTTCTTT.

The chain links TRBV4-2 to TRBJ1-2, with TRBD1 as a possible D gene (5 bases). The ends were cut back, 0 bases at V and 3 bases at J, with 11 bases in the middle. The germline V gene encodes CDR1 LGHNA and CDR2 YNFKEQ. The CDR3 extends over 15 amino acids. The CDR3 reads CASSQDRGVDYGYTF. CDR3 DNA: TGTGCCAGCAGCCAAGATCGAGGGGTTGACTATGGCTACACCTTC.

This rearrangement joins TRBV7-3 to TRBJ2-7; a possible D gene is TRBD1 (6 bases). Trimming shortened V by 8 bases and J by 2 bases, and 19 bases separated the two germline ends. This CDR3 has 15 amino acids. CDR1 is SGHTA, CDR2 FQGTGA, per germline. The CDR3 coding sequence is TGTGCCAGCGTCTCACGGACAGCATTCCCCTACGAGCAGTACTTC. Protein sequence: CASVSRTAFPYEQYF.

In nucleotides, the CDR3 is TGTGCCACCAGTGATTCCTTCACCGGGACAGGGAAAGAGACCCAGTACTTC. Its protein is CATSDSFTGTGKETQYF. The chain is built from TRBV24-1 and TRBJ2-5, with TRBD1 identical over 9 bases. J gave up 3 bases and V 2 bases, and 9 bases lay outside the gene matches. Germline CDR1 reads KGHDR; CDR2 reads SFDVKD. The CDR3 totals 17 residues.

This clone was observed a few times. This chain joins TRBV9 and TRBJ2-1; 12 bases fit TRBD2. The J segment lost 7 bases and the V segment lost 0 bases, leaving 11 bases of the junction unmatched. CDR1 and CDR2 (germline): SGDLS, YYNGEE. This CDR3 has 18 amino acids. CDR3 loop: CASSVDWSSGRGLNEQFF. CDR3 bases: TGTGCCAGCAGCGTAGACTGGTCTAGCGGGAGGGGCTTGAATGAGCAGTTCTTC.

This chain joins TRBV9 and TRBJ2-5; the D gene is possibly TRBD2 (7 bases). Germline values: CDR1 SGDLS, CDR2 YYNGEE. With 3 bases removed from V and 4 bases from J, the gap between germline ends came to 16 bases. The CDR3 extends over 15 amino acids. The CDR3 region has the DNA TGTGCCAGCAGCGGCGGGGAGGGGGAGGGAGAGACCCAGTACTTC. It encodes CASSGGEGEGETQYF.

This chain links TRBV19 with TRBJ1-4; unclear D gene. With 3 bases removed from V and 7 bases from J, the gap between germline ends came to 15 bases. In germline, CDR1 is LNHDA, CDR2 SQIVND (reference sequence). This CDR3 is 15 amino acids long. CDR3 sequence (DNA): TGTGCCAGTAGTATGATGGCGGTTCCGGGTGAAAAACTGTTTTTT. Translation: CASSMMAVPGEKLFF.

The genes are TRBV6-1 and TRBJ1-5; 12 bases are shared with TRBD1. CDR1 is MNHNS, CDR2 SASEGT, per germline. With V trimmed by 4 bases and J by 7 bases, 11 bases remained unmatched. This CDR3 contains 17 residues. CDR3: CASSVGQGASSVQPQHF. As DNA, the CDR3 is TGTGCCAGCAGTGTGGGACAGGGGGCCAGCTCTGTACAGCCCCAGCATTTT.

J is TRBJ1-4 and V is TRBV7-9, with 12 bases fitting TRBD1. The CDR3 contains 15 residues. The germline gives CDR1 SEHNR, CDR2 FQNEAQ (reference sequence). Unmatched junction bases numbered 5, after V lost 5 bases and J lost 7 bases. In DNA form, the CDR3 reads TGTGCCAGCAGCCCCCGGGACAGGGGGCCTGAAAAACTGTTTTTT. Its protein product is CASSPRDRGPEKLFF.

V usage is TRBV9 and J usage is TRBJ1-1; D not resolved. Germline V CDR1 and CDR2: SGDLS, YYNGEE. This CDR3 is built from 15 residues. V was clipped by 3 bases and J by 1 base, with 13 bases between them. CDR3 in amino acids: CASSDGKRQNTEAFF. The CDR3 DNA sequence: TGTGCCAGCAGCGATGGTAAGAGACAGAACACTGAAGCTTTCTTT.

The chain recombines TRBV7-9 with TRBJ1-5; possibly TRBD1 for D (6 bases). The CDR3 is 16 amino acids. V was shortened by 2 bases and J by 4 bases, with 15 bases between the two germline ends. In germline, CDR1 is SEHNR, CDR2 FQNEAQ (reference sequence). CDR3 DNA: TGTGCCAGCAGCTTATGGTCGGGGGGGCCTAATCAGCCCCAGCATTTT. Encoded protein: CASSLWSGGPNQPQHF.

The chain carries TRBV19 and TRBJ1-1; 8 bases align to TRBD1. Germline assignment: CDR1 LNHDA and CDR2 SQIVND (reference sequence). With V trimmed by 4 bases and J by 3 bases, 7 bases remained unmatched. The CDR3 runs 15 residues. Here the CDR3 reads CASSTETGADTEAFF. In DNA form, the CDR3 reads TGTGCCAGTAGTACGGAGACAGGGGCGGACACTGAAGCTTTCTTT.

V gene TRBV18 combines with J gene TRBJ2-7; 16 bases align to TRBD2. V gave up 3 bases and J gave up 0 bases; unmatched junction bases: 5. The CDR3 is made up of 18 amino acids. The germline CDR1 and CDR2 sequences are KGHSH and LQKENI. The CDR3 sequence is CASSPGTSGGGCSYEQYF. The CDR3 DNA follows: TGTGCCAGCTCACCTGGGACTAGCGGGGGGGGTTGCTCCTACGAGCAGTACTTC.

The chain recombines TRBV7-9 with TRBJ1-1, with D hard to call. Germline values: CDR1 SEHNR, CDR2 FQNEAQ (reference sequence). Between the trimmed V and J ends, which lost 5 bases and 3 bases, there was a span of 10 bases. CDR3 length equals 13 residues. The CDR3 loop reads CASSPRGDTEAFF. In nucleotides, the CDR3 is TGTGCCAGCAGCCCCCGCGGGGACACTGAAGCTTTCTTT. The full variable domain, completed using reference TRBV7-9 and TRBJ1-1, is DTGVSQNPRHKITKRGQNVTFRCDPISEHNRLYWYRQTLGQGPEFLTYFQNEAQLEKSRLLSDRFSAERPKGSFSTLEIQRTEQGDSAMYLCASSPRGDTEAFFGQGTRLTVV.

In its sample, this clone was seen a few times. This chain links TRBV2 with TRBJ1-4, with TRBD1 matching over 7 bases. Germline CDR1 reads SNHLY; CDR2 reads FYNNEI. This CDR3 has 19 amino acids. The V gene end was trimmed by 11 bases and the J gene end by 8 bases; junction bases not matched to a gene: 29. In DNA form, the CDR3 reads TGTGCCTGCCCCCCTAGATGGCGGCAGGGGGGAAATAAATGGGAAAAACTGTTTTTT. This codes for CACPPRWRQGGNKWEKLFF.

V and J are TRBV5-1 and TRBJ1-3; the match to TRBD1 covers 8 bases. The CDR3 loop spans 20 amino acids. V shed 0 bases, J shed 0 bases, and the junction held 14 bases outside the gene matches. Looked up from germline, CDR1 is SGHRS and CDR2 is YFSETQ. Here the CDR3 DNA reads TGCGCCAGCAGCTTGGCTGGGACAGGCCCGTTTGGCGTCTCTGGAAACACCATATATTTT. Protein sequence: CASSLAGTGPFGVSGNTIYF.

This chain links TRBV5-5 with TRBJ2-1, with 8 bases identical to TRBD1. The junction had 10 bases not matched to a gene; V was cut back by 3 bases and J by 5 bases. In germline, CDR1 is SGHKS, CDR2 YYEKEE (reference sequence). The CDR3 extends over 16 amino acids. This CDR3 reads CASSSRRTGKDNEQFF. As DNA, the CDR3 is TGTGCCAGCAGCTCGCGCCGGACAGGGAAAGACAATGAGCAGTTCTTC. Full variable domain (remainder filled in from reference TRBV5-5 and TRBJ2-1): DAGVTQSPTHLIKTRGQQVTLRCSPISGHKSVSWYQQVLGQGPQFIFQYYEKEERGRGNFPDRFSARQFPNYSSELNVNALLLGDSALYLCASSSRRTGKDNEQFFGPGTRLTVL.

The chain has TRBV28 and TRBJ2-7, with TRBD1 identical over 7 bases. CDR3 length equals 13 residues. The germline V gene encodes CDR1 MDHEN and CDR2 SYDVKM. After removal of 6 bases from V and 9 bases from J, the junction contained 11 bases not matched to a gene. CDR3 coding DNA: TGTGCCAGCAGCCCGGCTGACAGGGATGGGCAGTACTTC. Encoded protein: CASSPADRDGQYF.

The chain combines TRBV27 with TRBJ2-7, with D uncertain. V gave up 5 bases and J gave up 3 bases, with 14 bases separating them. Germline values: CDR1 MNHEY, CDR2 SMNVEV (reference sequence). This CDR3 contains 14 residues. CDR3: CASSTRPGRYEQYF. In nucleotides, the CDR3 is TGTGCCAGCAGTACCAGACCTGGGCGCTACGAGCAGTACTTC.

The chain has TRBV2 and TRBJ2-3; no clear D gene. The CDR3 contains 12 residues. Germline values: CDR1 SNHLY, CDR2 FYNNEI. Trimming shortened V by 3 bases and J by 3 bases, and 4 bases separated the two germline ends. The CDR3 nucleotides read TGTGCCAGCAGTGATCGAACAGATACGCAGTATTTT. Translating it yields CASSDRTDTQYF.

The CDR3 reads CASSWGTEAFF. The CDR3 bases are TGTGCCAGCAGTTGGGGCACTGAAGCTTTCTTT. The chain recombines TRBV27 with TRBJ1-1; no definite D call. Germline lookup yields CDR1 MNHEY and CDR2 SMNVEV (reference sequence). The CDR3 is 11 amino acids. The V gene lost 4 bases and the J gene lost 4 bases, with 4 bases spanning the gap.

This clone has a single count. The genes are TRBV15 and TRBJ2-3; possibly TRBD2 for D (6 bases). V lost 6 bases to trimming and J lost 0 bases, with 10 bases between them. Germline CDR1 reads LNHNV; CDR2 reads YYDKDF (reference sequence). There are 14 residues in the CDR3. CDR3 nucleotide sequence: TGTGCCACCAGTTCCGGGACTAGCACAGATACGCAGTATTTT. Its protein product is CATSSGTSTDTQYF. Variable domain in full (rest from reference TRBV15 and TRBJ2-3): DAMVIQNPRYQVTQFGKPVTLSCSQTLNHNVMYWYQQKSSQAPKLLFHYYDKDFNNEADTPDNFQSRRPNTSFCFLDIRSPGLGDTAMYLCATSSGTSTDTQYFGPGTRLTVL.

This rearrangement joins TRBV28 to TRBJ1-1, with D unclear. The germline V gene has CDR1 MDHEN and CDR2 SYDVKM. This CDR3 is 13 amino acids long. The ends were cut back, 10 bases at V and 1 base at J, with 13 bases in the middle. The CDR3 DNA is TGTGCCATCAAGAGAGTTAGGAACACTGAAGCTTTCTTT. Translating it yields CAIKRVRNTEAFF.